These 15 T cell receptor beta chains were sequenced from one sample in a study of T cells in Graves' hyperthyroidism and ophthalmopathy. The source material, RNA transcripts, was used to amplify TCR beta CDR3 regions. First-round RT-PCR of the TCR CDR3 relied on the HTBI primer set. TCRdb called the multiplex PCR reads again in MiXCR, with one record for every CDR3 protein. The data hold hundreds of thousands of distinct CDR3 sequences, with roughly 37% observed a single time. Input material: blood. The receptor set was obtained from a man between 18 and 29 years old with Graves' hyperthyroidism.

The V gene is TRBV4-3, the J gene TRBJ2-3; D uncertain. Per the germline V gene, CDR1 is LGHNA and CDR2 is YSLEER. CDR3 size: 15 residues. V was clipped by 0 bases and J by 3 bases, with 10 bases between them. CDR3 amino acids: CASSQDRQSTDTQYF. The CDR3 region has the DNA TGCGCCAGCAGCCAAGATCGGCAGTCTACAGATACGCAGTATTTT.

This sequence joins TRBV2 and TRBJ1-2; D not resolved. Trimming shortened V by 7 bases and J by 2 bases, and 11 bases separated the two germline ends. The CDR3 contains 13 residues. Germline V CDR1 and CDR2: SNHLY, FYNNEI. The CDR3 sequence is CASILEGNYGYTF. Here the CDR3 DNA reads TGTGCCAGCATCCTGGAGGGCAACTATGGCTACACCTTC.

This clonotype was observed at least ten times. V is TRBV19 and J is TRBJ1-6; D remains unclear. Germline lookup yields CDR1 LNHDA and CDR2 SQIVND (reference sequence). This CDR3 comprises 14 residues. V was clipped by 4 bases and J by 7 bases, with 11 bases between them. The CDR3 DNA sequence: TGTGCCAGTAGTACAGACGGACCCAATTCACCCCTCCACTTT. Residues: CASSTDGPNSPLHF.

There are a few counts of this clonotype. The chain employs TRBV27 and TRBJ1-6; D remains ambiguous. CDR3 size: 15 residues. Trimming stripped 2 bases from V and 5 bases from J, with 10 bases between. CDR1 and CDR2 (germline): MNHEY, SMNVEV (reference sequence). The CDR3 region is CASSLEGVDNSPLHF. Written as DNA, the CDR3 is TGTGCCAGCAGTTTAGAAGGCGTTGATAATTCACCCCTCCACTTT.

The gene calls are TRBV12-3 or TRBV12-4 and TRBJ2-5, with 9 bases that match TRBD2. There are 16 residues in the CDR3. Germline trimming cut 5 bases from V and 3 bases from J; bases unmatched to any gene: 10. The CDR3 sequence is CASSRYILAGKETQYF. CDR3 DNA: TGTGCCAGCAGTCGATACATCCTAGCGGGGAAAGAGACCCAGTACTTC.

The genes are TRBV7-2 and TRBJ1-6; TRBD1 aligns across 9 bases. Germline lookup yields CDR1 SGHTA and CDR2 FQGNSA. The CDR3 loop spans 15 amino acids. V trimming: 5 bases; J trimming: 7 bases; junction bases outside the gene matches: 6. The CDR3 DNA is TGTGCCAGCAGCGCCATAGGACAGGGGAATTCACCCCTCCACTTT. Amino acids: CASSAIGQGNSPLHF.

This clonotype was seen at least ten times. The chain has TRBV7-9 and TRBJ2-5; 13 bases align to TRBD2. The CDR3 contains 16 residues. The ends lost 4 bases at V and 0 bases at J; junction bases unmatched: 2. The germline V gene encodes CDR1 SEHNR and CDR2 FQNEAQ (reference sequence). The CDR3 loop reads CASSSTSGGYQETQYF. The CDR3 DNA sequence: TGTGCCAGCAGCTCGACTAGCGGGGGGTACCAAGAGACCCAGTACTTC.

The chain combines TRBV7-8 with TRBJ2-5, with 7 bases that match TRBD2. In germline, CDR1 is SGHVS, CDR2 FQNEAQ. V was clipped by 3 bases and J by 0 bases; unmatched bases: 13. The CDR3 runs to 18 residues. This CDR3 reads CASSLRGGEWGYQETQYF. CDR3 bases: TGTGCCAGCAGCTTGAGGGGAGGGGAATGGGGGTACCAAGAGACCCAGTACTTC. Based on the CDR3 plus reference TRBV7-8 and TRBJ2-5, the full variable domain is GAGVSQSPRYKVAKRGQDVALRCDPISGHVSLFWYQQALGQGPEFLTYFQNEAQLDKSGLPSDRFFAERPEGSVSTLKIQRTQQEDSAVYLCASSLRGGEWGYQETQYFGPGTRLLVL.

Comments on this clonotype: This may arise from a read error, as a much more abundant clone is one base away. This chain's CDR3 is CSVEVSYEQYF. The CDR3 region has the DNA TGCAGCGTTGAGGTCTCCTACGAGCAGTACTTC. The chain combines TRBV29-1 with TRBJ2-7; D gene uncertain. This CDR3 is 11 amino acids long. The ends were cut back, 3 bases at V and 0 bases at J, with 3 bases in the middle. Germline V gene lookup returns CDR1 SQVTM and CDR2 ANQGSEA.

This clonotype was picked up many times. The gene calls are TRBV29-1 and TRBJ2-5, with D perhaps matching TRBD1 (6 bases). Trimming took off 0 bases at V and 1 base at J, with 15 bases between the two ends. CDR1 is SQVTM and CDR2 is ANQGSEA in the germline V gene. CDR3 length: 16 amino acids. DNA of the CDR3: TGCAGCGTTGAAGATCCCGGAGGACAGATCCAAGAGACCCAGTACTTC. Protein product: CSVEDPGGQIQETQYF.

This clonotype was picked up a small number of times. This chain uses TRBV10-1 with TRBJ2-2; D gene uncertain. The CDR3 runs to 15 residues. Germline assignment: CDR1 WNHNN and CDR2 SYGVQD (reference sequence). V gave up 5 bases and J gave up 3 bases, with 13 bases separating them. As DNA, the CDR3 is TGCGCCAGCAGTATACTGATGAAGGACACCGGGGAGCTGTTTTTT. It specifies CASSILMKDTGELFF.

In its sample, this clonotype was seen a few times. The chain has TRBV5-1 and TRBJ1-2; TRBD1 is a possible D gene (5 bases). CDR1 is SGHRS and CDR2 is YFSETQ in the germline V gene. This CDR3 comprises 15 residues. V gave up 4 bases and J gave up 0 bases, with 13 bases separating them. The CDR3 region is CASSLGTAANYGYTF. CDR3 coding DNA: TGCGCCAGCAGCCTCGGGACCGCAGCTAACTATGGCTACACCTTC.

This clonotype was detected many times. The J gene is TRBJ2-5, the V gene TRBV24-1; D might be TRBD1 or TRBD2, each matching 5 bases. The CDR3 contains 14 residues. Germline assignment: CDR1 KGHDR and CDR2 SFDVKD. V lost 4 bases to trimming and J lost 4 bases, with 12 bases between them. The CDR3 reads CATSDPRGVETQYF. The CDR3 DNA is TGTGCCACCAGTGACCCCCGAGGGGTAGAGACCCAGTACTTC.

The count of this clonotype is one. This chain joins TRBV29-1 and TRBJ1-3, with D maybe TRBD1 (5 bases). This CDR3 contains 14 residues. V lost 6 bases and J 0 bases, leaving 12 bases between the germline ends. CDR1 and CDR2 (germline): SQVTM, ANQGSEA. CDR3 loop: CSVPGGTSGNTIYF. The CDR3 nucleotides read TGCAGCGTGCCGGGGGGGACCTCTGGAAACACCATATATTTT.

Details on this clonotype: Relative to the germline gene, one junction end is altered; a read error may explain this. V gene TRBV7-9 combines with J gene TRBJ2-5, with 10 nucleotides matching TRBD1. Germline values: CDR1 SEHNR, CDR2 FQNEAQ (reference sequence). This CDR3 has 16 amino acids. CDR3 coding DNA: TGTGCCAGCAGCTTCATCCGGGACAGGGGCCAAGGGACCCAGTACTTC. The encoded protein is CASSFIRDRGQGTQYF.